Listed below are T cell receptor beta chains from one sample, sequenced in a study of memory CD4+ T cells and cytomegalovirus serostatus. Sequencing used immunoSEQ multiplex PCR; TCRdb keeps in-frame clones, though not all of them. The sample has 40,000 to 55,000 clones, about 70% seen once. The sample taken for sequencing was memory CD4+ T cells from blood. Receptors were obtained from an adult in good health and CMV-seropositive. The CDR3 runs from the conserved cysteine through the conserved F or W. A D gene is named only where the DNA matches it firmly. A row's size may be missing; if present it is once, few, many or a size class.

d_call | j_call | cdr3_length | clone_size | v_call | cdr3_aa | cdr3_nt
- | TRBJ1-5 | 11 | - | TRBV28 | CASSSDGPQHF | TGTGCCAGCAGTTCCGACGGTCCCCAGCATTTT
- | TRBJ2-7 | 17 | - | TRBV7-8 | CASSFLSSGHRSYEQYF | TGTGCCAGCAGCTTCCTATCCTCGGGACATCGCTCTTACGAGCAGTACTTC
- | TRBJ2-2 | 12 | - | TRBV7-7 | CASSPHLGELFF | TGTGCTAGCAGCCCCCACCTCGGGGAGCTGTTTTTT
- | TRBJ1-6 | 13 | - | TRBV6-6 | CASQGQFNSPLHF | TGTGCCAGCCAAGGACAGTTCAATTCACCCCTCCACTTT
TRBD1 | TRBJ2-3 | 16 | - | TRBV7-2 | CASRSDRVGPTDTQYF | TGTGCCAGCAGGAGCGACAGGGTTGGTCCCACAGATACGCAGTATTTT
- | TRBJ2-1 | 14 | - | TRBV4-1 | CASSPREENNEQFF | TGCGCCAGCAGCCCTAGAGAAGAGAACAATGAGCAGTTCTTC
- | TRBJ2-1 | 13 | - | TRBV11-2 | CASSQDSINEQFF | TGTGCCAGCAGCCAAGACAGTATCAATGAGCAGTTCTTC
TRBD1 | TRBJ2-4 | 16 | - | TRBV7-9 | CASSRQGNRAKNIQYF | TGTGCCAGCAGCCGACAGGGGAACCGAGCCAAAAACATTCAGTACTTC
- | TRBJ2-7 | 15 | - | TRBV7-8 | CASSLSAPPLREQYF | TGTGCCAGCAGCTTAAGTGCCCCTCCTCTGCGCGAGCAGTACTTC
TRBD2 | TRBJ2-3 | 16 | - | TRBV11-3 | CASSPGTSGRTDTQYF | TGTGCCAGCAGCCCAGGGACTAGCGGCCGCACAGATACGCAGTATTTT
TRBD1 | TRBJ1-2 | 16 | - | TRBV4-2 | CASSPTRGGSNYGYTF | TGTGCCAGCAGCCCGACCAGGGGGGGTTCGAACTATGGCTACACCTTC
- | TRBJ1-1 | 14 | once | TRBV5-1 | CASSLGTGNTEAFF | TGCGCCAGCAGCTTGGGTACGGGAAACACTGAAGCTTTCTTT
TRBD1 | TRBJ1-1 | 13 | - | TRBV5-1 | CASSMGQATEAFF | TGCGCCAGCAGCATGGGACAGGCCACTGAAGCTTTCTTT
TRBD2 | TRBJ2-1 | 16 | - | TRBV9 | CASSVGPSGGYNEQFF | TGTGCCAGCAGCGTAGGGCCTAGCGGGGGATACAATGAGCAGTTCTTC
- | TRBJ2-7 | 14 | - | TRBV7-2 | CASSLPGRTYEQYF | TGTGCCAGCAGCTTACCGGGCAGGACCTACGAGCAGTACTTC
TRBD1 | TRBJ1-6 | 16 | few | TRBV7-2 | CASSPGAGGNNSPLHF | TGTGCCAGCAGCCCGGGGGCAGGGGGCAATAATTCACCCCTCCACTTT
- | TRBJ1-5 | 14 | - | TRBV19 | CASSTYSNNQPQHF | TGTGCCAGTAGTACTTACAGTAACAATCAGCCCCAGCATTTT